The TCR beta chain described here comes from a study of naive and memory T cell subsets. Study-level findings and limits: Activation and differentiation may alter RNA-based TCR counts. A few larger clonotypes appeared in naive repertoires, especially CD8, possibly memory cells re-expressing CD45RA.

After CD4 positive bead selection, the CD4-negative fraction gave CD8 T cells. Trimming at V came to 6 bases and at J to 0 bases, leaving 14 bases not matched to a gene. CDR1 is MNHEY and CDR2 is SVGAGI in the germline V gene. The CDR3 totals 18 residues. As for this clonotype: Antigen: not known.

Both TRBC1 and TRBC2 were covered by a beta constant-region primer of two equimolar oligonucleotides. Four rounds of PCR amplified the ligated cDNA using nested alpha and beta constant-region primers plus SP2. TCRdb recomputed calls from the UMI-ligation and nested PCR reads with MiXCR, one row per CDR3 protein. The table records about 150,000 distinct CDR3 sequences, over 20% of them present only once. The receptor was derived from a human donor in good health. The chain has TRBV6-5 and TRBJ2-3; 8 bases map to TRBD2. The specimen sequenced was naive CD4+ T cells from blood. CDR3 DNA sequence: TGTGCCAGCAGCCCCCTTTCGGTTAGCGGGGTTAGCACAGATACGCAGTATTTT. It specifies CASSPLSVSGVSTDTQYF.